The sequence of this T cell receptor beta chain was determined in a study of cytomegalovirus exposure and HLA in healthy donors. Study-level results: In vitro confirmation showed three CMV-associated chains to be CMV antigen specific.

V was pared by 7 bases and J by 3 bases, with 12 bases of the junction left unmatched. CDR1 MDHEN and CDR2 SYDVKM come from the germline V gene. The CDR3 totals 15 residues. Notes on this clone: As yet, its antigen is unknown.

Primers included in the PCR were 60 Vbeta and 13 Jbeta primers. Measured with immunoSEQ multiplex PCR; TCRdb has only the in-frame clones, and not every one. This repertoire comprises over 110,000 clones; its ten largest clones make up about 0.96%. The V gene is TRBV28, the J gene TRBJ2-7; the match to TRBD1 covers 7 bases. This clonotype was obtained from a male donor in good health and CMV-seronegative. Sequencing was done on a sample of PBMCs. In DNA form, the CDR3 reads TGTGCCAGCATCAACCCATTGGGACAGAGCTACGAGCAGTACTTC. Protein product: CASINPLGQSYEQYF.